This T cell receptor beta chain was observed in a study of cytomegalovirus exposure and HLA in healthy donors. Whole-study findings and limits: A later analysis reportedly identified an Asian-associated ancestry cluster as carrying fewer N-insertions than the roughly 700-donor mean. Analyses of presence/absence relied on an assumption of roughly uniform sequencing depth across donors. Across HLA loci, a later analysis found differing TCR association rates, with DRB1 most and HLA-C fewest.

Germline V gives CDR1 SGHDT, CDR2 YYEEEE. Trimming took off 4 bases at V and 4 bases at J, with 11 bases between the two ends. CDR3 length: 13 residues. 60 Vbeta and 13 Jbeta primers were used in PCR. The assay was immunoSEQ multiplex PCR, and TCRdb's table has in-frame clones only and misses some. The specimen's table records about 140,000 clones. A note on this clone: What it binds is not known.

The chain carries TRBV5-6 and TRBJ1-1, with D maybe TRBD1 (6 bases). Specimen: PBMCs. The TCR sequence derives from a woman aged 18 to 35 in good health and CMV-seronegative. CDR3 sequence: CASSTGRGTEAFF. CDR3 DNA: TGTGCCAGCAGCACAGGGAGGGGCACTGAAGCTTTCTTT. Looking up the rest from reference TRBV5-6 and TRBJ1-1 gives the full variable domain: DAGVTQSPTHLIKTRGQQVTLRCSPKSGHDTVSWYQQALGQGPQFIFQYYEEEERQRGNFPDRFSGHQFPNYSSELNVNALLLGDSALYLCASSTGRGTEAFFGQGTRLTVV.